This T cell receptor beta chain originates from a study of T cell changes during pregnancy in multiple sclerosis. Assay: immunoSEQ multiplex PCR; the TCRdb copy retains only in-frame clones and omits some. The sample lists about 110,000 clones, roughly nine tenths occurring once. The origin of this receptor is a female donor with multiple sclerosis, enrolled in a pregnancy study. Here the sequenced sample was peripheral blood, taken before pregnancy.

CDR3 coding DNA: TGTGCCAGCAGCGAGACAGGGGCTGGAAACACCATATATTTT. Its translation is CASSETGAGNTIYF. This chain uses TRBV9 with TRBJ1-3, with TRBD1 identical over 8 bases. CDR1 and CDR2 (germline): SGDLS, YYNGEE. The V and J ends lost 3 bases and 2 bases, in that order; junction bases with no gene match: 1. The CDR3 loop spans 14 amino acids.